Following are 20 T cell receptor beta chains from one sample sequenced in a study of T cell responses to AZD1222 COVID-19 vaccine (dated by TCRdb to the early 2020s). The library relied on the immunoSEQ multiplex PCR assay. TCRdb limited this immuneACCESS table to in-frame rearrangements with V and J called. A share of clones is missing; checked studies link under half to unresolved V genes, and the rest is unexplained. For this sample there are 150,000 to 200,000 clones; approximately 93% appear just once. Around 1.3% of the sample lies in the top ten. The time point label corresponds to: about 28 days (+/-7) after the second vaccine dose. Specimen: peripheral blood, collected 28 days after the second AZD1222 dose. All receptors come from an adult who received the AZD1222 COVID-19 vaccine.

The chain employs TRBV11-2 and TRBJ1-3; perhaps TRBD1 as D (5 bases). This CDR3 comprises 14 residues. Germline values: CDR1 SGHAT, CDR2 FQNNGV. V was cut by 5 bases and J by 3 bases, with 11 bases left in between. CDR3 protein: CASSLGGGGNTIYF. The DNA for the CDR3 is TGTGCCAGCAGCCTCGGGGGGGGTGGAAACACCATATATTTT. The full variable domain, its missing parts supplied by reference TRBV11-2 and TRBJ1-3, is EAGVAQSPRYKIIEKRQSVAFWCNPISGHATLYWYQQILGQGPKLLIQFQNNGVVDDSQLPKDRFSAERLKGVDSTLKIQPAKLEDSAVYLCASSLGGGGNTIYFGEGSWLTVV.

V gene TRBV10-1 combines with J gene TRBJ1-1; D is ambiguous. This CDR3 contains 13 residues. Germline V lookup: CDR1 WNHNN, CDR2 SYGVQD (reference sequence). V was clipped by 4 bases and J by 7 bases, with 13 bases between them. The CDR3 coding sequence is TGCGCCAGCAGTGGCTCCCTAGTCGGTGAAGCTTTCTTT. This translates into CASSGSLVGEAFF.

The chain links TRBV6-2 or TRBV6-3 to TRBJ2-3; D gene ambiguous. CDR1 is MNHEY and CDR2 is SVGEGT in the germline V gene. The CDR3 length is 16 residues. Trimming removed 2 bases from V and 0 bases from J, with 12 bases in between. The CDR3 coding sequence is TGTGCCAGCAGTTACCTCGGATCCGTAAGCACAGATACGCAGTATTTT. The encoded protein is CASSYLGSVSTDTQYF.

The chain carries TRBV7-9 and TRBJ2-1; 9 positions agree with TRBD1. V lost 5 bases to trimming and J lost 4 bases; unmatched junction nucleotides: 6. The CDR3 is 15 residues long. Germline loops: CDR1 SEHNR, CDR2 FQNEAQ (reference sequence). Here the CDR3 reads CASSPPGQGYNEQFF. In nucleotides, the CDR3 is TGTGCCAGCAGCCCGCCTGGACAGGGGTACAATGAGCAGTTCTTC.

The J gene is TRBJ2-3, the V gene TRBV5-1, with 15 bases identical to TRBD2. J lost 6 bases, V lost 4 bases, and 6 bases had no gene match. The CDR3 runs to 16 residues. Germline V lookup: CDR1 SGHRS, CDR2 YFSETQ. In DNA form, the CDR3 reads TGCGCCAGCAGCGGGACTAGCGGGGGGACAGCGGATACGCAGTATTTT. Translation: CASSGTSGGTADTQYF.

The chain links TRBV5-6 to TRBJ2-3; tentatively, D is TRBD2 (6 bases). The germline V and J ends were trimmed by 4 bases and 1 base, with 10 bases remaining between them. The length of the CDR3 is 14 residues. Germline values: CDR1 SGHDT, CDR2 YYEEEE. CDR3 nucleotide sequence: TGTGCCAGCAGCAAGGGACTTGGCACAGATACGCAGTATTTT. Its protein product is CASSKGLGTDTQYF.

The V and J genes are TRBV14 and TRBJ2-3, with D possibly being TRBD2 (5 bases). Germline V gives CDR1 SGHDN, CDR2 FVKESK. V lost 1 base and J 2 bases, leaving 10 bases between the germline ends. The CDR3 is made up of 15 amino acids. CDR3 sequence reads: CASSQVRGYTDTQYF. Here the CDR3 DNA reads TGTGCCAGCAGCCAAGTCCGCGGGTACACAGATACGCAGTATTTT.

The chain employs TRBV30 and TRBJ2-5; D is unresolved. Germline V CDR1 and CDR2: GTSNPN, SVGIG (reference sequence). This CDR3 has 11 amino acids. V was cut by 5 bases and J by 2 bases, with 6 bases left in between. The CDR3 protein is CAWLLQETQYF. Here the CDR3 DNA reads TGTGCCTGGTTGCTTCAAGAGACCCAGTACTTC.

V is TRBV4-2 and J is TRBJ1-2; D remains ambiguous. The CDR3 contains 18 residues. Germline V gene data show CDR1 as LGHNA and CDR2 as YNFKEQ. V lost 0 bases and J 2 bases, leaving 19 bases between the germline ends. The CDR3 DNA sequence: TGTGCCAGCAGCCAAGATGGCGTTCTTTGGGAGGGCAACTATGGCTACACCTTC. Amino acid sequence: CASSQDGVLWEGNYGYTF.

The genes are TRBV19 and TRBJ2-7; a weak D match, TRBD2 (7 bases). The germline gives CDR1 LNHDA, CDR2 SQIVND (reference sequence). Trimming pared 6 bases from V and 6 bases from J, leaving 21 bases between. The CDR3 has 15 amino acids. The CDR3, as DNA: TGTGCCAGTAGCTCCCAGACCGGGGGGCTGGTCGAGCAGTACTTC. Amino acid sequence: CASSSQTGGLVEQYF.

This rearrangement joins TRBV7-6 to TRBJ2-7; D not certain. The CDR3 has 13 amino acids. Germline assignment: CDR1 SGHVS and CDR2 FNYEAQ. The germline V and J ends were trimmed by 1 base and 5 bases, with 9 bases remaining between them. The CDR3 loop reads CASSLVFRNEQYF. Written as DNA, the CDR3 is TGTGCCAGCAGCTTAGTGTTCAGGAACGAGCAGTACTTC.

V gene TRBV6-5 combines with J gene TRBJ1-2; 8 nucleotides agree with TRBD1. Trimming cost V 6 bases and J 3 bases; bases outside gene matches: 6. The CDR3 totals 14 residues. The germline CDR1 and CDR2 sequences are MNHEY and SVGAGI. This CDR3 reads CASSTGGVYYGYTF. In nucleotides, the CDR3 is TGTGCCAGCAGCACAGGGGGGGTGTACTATGGCTACACCTTC.

The chain employs TRBV3-1 (or the pseudogene TRBV3-2) and TRBJ1-1; D ambiguous. Deletions cut 4 bases from V and 1 base from J, with 7 bases between. CDR3 length: 13 amino acids. Per germline, CDR1 LGHDT and CDR2 YNNKEL (reference sequence). The CDR3 sequence: CASSLLRNTEAFF. CDR3 coding DNA: TGTGCCAGCAGCCTTCTCAGGAACACTGAAGCTTTCTTT.

The V call is TRBV29-1, the J call TRBJ1-1; D perhaps matches TRBD1 (6 bases). V lost 0 bases, J lost 3 bases, and 14 bases lay in between. The CDR3 sequence is 15 residues long. CDR1 SQVTM and CDR2 ANQGSEA come from the germline V gene. The CDR3 reads CSVEDGAGEDTEAFF. The CDR3 region has the DNA TGCAGCGTTGAAGATGGCGCAGGGGAGGACACTGAAGCTTTCTTT.

This sequence joins TRBV20-1 and TRBJ2-4; either TRBD1 or TRBD2 may fit D (5 bases each). V was pared by 3 bases and J by 1 base, with 13 bases between. The CDR3 contains 15 residues. From germline, CDR1 is DFQATT and CDR2 SNEGSKA (reference sequence). CDR3: CSASRGARAKNIQYF. As DNA, the CDR3 is TGCAGTGCTAGTAGGGGAGCTCGGGCCAAAAACATTCAGTACTTC.

The chain carries TRBV6-2 or TRBV6-3 and TRBJ1-2, with TRBD1 identical over 8 bases. CDR3 length: 15 amino acids. The V gene's germline CDR1 is MNHEY and CDR2 SVGEGT. V lost 2 bases and J lost 2; bases outside the gene matches: 4. The CDR3 protein is CASSYRTGSNYGYTF. The CDR3 DNA reads as TGTGCCAGCAGTTACCGGACAGGGTCCAACTATGGCTACACCTTC.

The rearrangement joins TRBV4-3 to TRBJ1-4; TRBD1 agrees at 7 bases. In germline, CDR1 is LGHNA, CDR2 YSLEER. The V segment lost 3 bases and the J segment 5 bases; nucleotides outside the gene matches: 3. The CDR3 loop spans 14 amino acids. CDR3 nucleotide sequence: TGCGCCAGCAGCCACCAACAGGGGAATGAAAAACTGTTTTTT. This translates into CASSHQQGNEKLFF.

The gene calls are TRBV7-8 and TRBJ2-7; unclear D gene. The CDR3 loop spans 14 amino acids. Germline V CDR1 and CDR2: SGHVS, FQNEAQ. Trimming stripped 1 base from V and 0 bases from J, with 7 bases between. CDR3 amino acids: CASSLDARSYEQYF. CDR3 sequence (DNA): TGTGCCAGCAGCTTAGACGCCCGCTCCTACGAGCAGTACTTC.

This chain connects TRBV5-8 to TRBJ1-5; the D is unclear. From germline, CDR1 is SGHTS and CDR2 YDEGEE. V dropped 3 bases and J dropped 4 bases, with 17 bases sitting between them. The CDR3 has 16 amino acids. CDR3 protein: CASSWSVATVNQPQHF. The CDR3 DNA sequence: TGTGCCAGCAGCTGGTCTGTGGCCACAGTGAATCAGCCCCAGCATTTT.

The chain joins TRBV7-9 to TRBJ2-7, with 7 bases that match TRBD2. Trimming took 5 bases from V and 2 from J; bases not matched to a gene: 15. Germline assignment: CDR1 SEHNR and CDR2 FQNEAQ (reference sequence). This CDR3 has 17 residues. The chain's CDR3 is CASSIREGKRGAYEQYF. In DNA form, the CDR3 reads TGTGCCAGCAGCATAAGGGAGGGTAAGCGGGGTGCCTACGAGCAGTACTTC.